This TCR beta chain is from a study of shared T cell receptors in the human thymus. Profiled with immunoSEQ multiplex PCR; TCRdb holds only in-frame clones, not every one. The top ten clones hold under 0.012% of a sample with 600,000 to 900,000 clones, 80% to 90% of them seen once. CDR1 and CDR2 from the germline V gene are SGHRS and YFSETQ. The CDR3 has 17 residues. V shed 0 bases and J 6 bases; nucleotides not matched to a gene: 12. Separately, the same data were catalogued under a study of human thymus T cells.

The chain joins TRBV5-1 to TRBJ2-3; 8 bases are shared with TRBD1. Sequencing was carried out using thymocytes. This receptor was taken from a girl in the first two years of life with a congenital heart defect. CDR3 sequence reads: CASSLESQQGEFDTQYF. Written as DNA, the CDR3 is TGCGCCAGCAGCTTGGAGAGCCAACAGGGGGAGTTCGATACGCAGTATTTT. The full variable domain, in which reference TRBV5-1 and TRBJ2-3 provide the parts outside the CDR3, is KAGVTQTPRYLIKTRGQQVTLSCSPISGHRSVSWYQQTPGQGLQFLFEYFSETQRNKGNFPGRFSGRQFSNSRSEMNVSTLELGDSALYLCASSLESQQGEFDTQYFGPGTRLTVL.